This entry lists 26 T cell receptor beta chains sequenced from one sample in a study of response to subunit inactivated influenza vaccine. MiXCR, run by TCRdb on the RT-PCR reads, gives a single entry per CDR3 protein. This table has hundreds of thousands of distinct CDR3 sequences, 13% appearing once. The starting material was PBMCs from blood, obtained 45 days after vaccination. These receptors all stem from a man aged 50-60 years who received an inactivated influenza vaccine.

This clonotype has just a few counts. V is TRBV20-1 and J is TRBJ2-3; 9 bases map to TRBD1. The CDR3 spans 14 residues. V gave up 4 bases and J gave up 0 bases; unmatched junction bases: 2. Germline CDR1 is DFQATT and CDR2 is SNEGSKA (reference sequence). The CDR3 spells CSATQGASTDTQYF. The CDR3 region has the DNA TGCAGTGCTACACAGGGGGCTAGCACAGATACGCAGTATTTT.

This sequence joins TRBV15 and TRBJ2-7, with D perhaps TRBD1 (6 bases). The V end was cut by 5 bases, the J end by 4 bases, with 12 bases between. Germline-derived CDR1 and CDR2 are LNHNV and YYDKDF (reference sequence). The CDR3 has 13 amino acids. The CDR3 is CATSRTGTYEQYF. The CDR3 coding sequence is TGTGCCACCAGCCGCACAGGGACATACGAGCAGTACTTC.

In its sample, this clonotype was seen a few times. The V gene is TRBV18, the J gene TRBJ2-2; 9 bases are a match to TRBD2. Germline loops: CDR1 KGHSH, CDR2 LQKENI. J was trimmed by 7 bases and V by 0 bases; bases with no gene match: 6. The CDR3 loop spans 16 amino acids. CDR3 sequence: CASSPPSREGLGELFF. CDR3 bases: TGTGCCAGCTCACCACCCTCGCGGGAGGGCCTCGGGGAGCTGTTTTTT.

This clonotype has a handful of counts. The rearrangement links TRBV5-1 to TRBJ2-2; 7 bases agree with TRBD1. CDR1 and CDR2 (germline): SGHRS, YFSETQ. Losses at the gene ends were 4 bases for V and 4 bases for J; bases not matched to a gene: 4. The CDR3 contains 14 residues. The CDR3 nucleotides are TGCGCCAGCAGCACTCGACAGGGCACCGGGGAGCTGTTTTTT. It specifies CASSTRQGTGELFF.

This clonotype has more than one count but fewer than ten. This chain connects TRBV7-6 to TRBJ2-7, with 11 bases identical to TRBD1. There are 15 residues in the CDR3. From germline, CDR1 is SGHVS and CDR2 FNYEAQ. With V trimmed by 5 bases and J by 6 bases, 9 bases remained unmatched. The CDR3 DNA is TGTGCCAGCAGCCCTCGGACAGGGGGCGGGGCCGAGCAGTACTTC. As protein: CASSPRTGGGAEQYF.

This clonotype has more than one count but fewer than ten. The rearrangement uses TRBV9 and TRBJ2-2, with TRBD2 identical over 10 bases. The CDR3 covers 18 residues. V was pared by 4 bases and J by 6 bases, with 15 bases of the junction left unmatched. Germline V CDR1 and CDR2: SGDLS, YYNGEE. CDR3 bases: TGTGCCAGCAGCCCCCGACCACCCGGGACTAGCGTTTCCGGGGAGCTGTTTTTT. It is translated as CASSPRPPGTSVSGELFF.

This clonotype was seen only a few times. The J gene is TRBJ2-1, the V gene TRBV20-1; D is unresolved. The CDR3 sequence is 13 residues long. Trimming removed 4 bases from V and 9 bases from J, with 16 bases in between. Germline V gene lookup returns CDR1 DFQATT and CDR2 SNEGSKA (reference sequence). In DNA, the CDR3 is TGCAGTGCTAAAGTTTTTCCAAGGGTTGAGCAGTTCTTC. Its translation: CSAKVFPRVEQFF.

This clonotype showed up just a few times. The chain combines TRBV7-8 with TRBJ2-7, with TRBD2 matching over 10 bases. With 7 bases clipped from V and 4 bases from J, the junction kept 13 bases outside the gene matches. Looked up from germline, CDR1 is SGHVS and CDR2 is FQNEAQ. This CDR3 contains 16 residues. The CDR3 bases are TGTGCCAGCAAAGTAGGGGCAACTAGCGGGGAGTACGAGCAGTACTTC. Translation: CASKVGATSGEYEQYF.

This clonotype has only a few counts. V and J are TRBV13 and TRBJ2-7, with 8 bases identical to TRBD2. The CDR3 extends over 18 amino acids. Germline V gene data show CDR1 as PRHDT and CDR2 as FYEKMQ (reference sequence). V was pared by 5 bases and J by 4 bases, with 19 bases of the junction left unmatched. The DNA of the CDR3 is TGTGCCAGCAGCCCGGGTCTAGCGGGTGACCAAGGGCAGTACGAGCAGTACTTC. It is translated as CASSPGLAGDQGQYEQYF.

At least ten counts were recorded for this clonotype. The chain couples TRBV12-3 or TRBV12-4 to TRBJ2-1; D assignment may be TRBD1 or TRBD2 (5 bases each). The CDR3 totals 13 residues. The V end was cut by 8 bases, the J end by 7 bases, with 15 bases between. For the CDR3, the DNA is TGTGCCAGCGGGGGAGTAGAGGCGAATGAGCAGTTCTTC. Amino acid sequence: CASGGVEANEQFF.

This clonotype appeared a few times. The J gene is TRBJ1-2, the V gene TRBV7-2; 7 bases fit TRBD1. With V trimmed by 3 bases and J by 8 bases, 9 bases remained unmatched. CDR3 length: 14 amino acids. Per the germline V gene, CDR1 is SGHTA and CDR2 is FQGNSA. The CDR3 reads CASSLTSGGGGYTF. CDR3 nucleotides: TGTGCCAGCAGCTTGACCTCAGGGGGGGGAGGCTACACCTTC.

This chain links TRBV15 with TRBJ2-2, with D maybe TRBD2 (5 bases). The V and J ends lost 5 bases and 4 bases respectively, with 14 bases between them. Germline assignment: CDR1 LNHNV and CDR2 YYDKDF (reference sequence). This CDR3 region has 15 residues. The CDR3 here is CATSAALAGTGELFF. CDR3 sequence (DNA): TGTGCCACCAGCGCGGCTTTGGCGGGCACCGGGGAGCTGTTTTTT.

The chain is built from TRBV20-1 and TRBJ1-2; 8 bases fit TRBD1. The V segment lost 5 bases and the J segment 5 bases; nucleotides outside the gene matches: 10. CDR1 DFQATT and CDR2 SNEGSKA come from the germline V gene (reference sequence). The CDR3 spans 14 residues. CDR3 residues: CSASYRGLRYGYTF. The CDR3 DNA reads TGCAGTGCTTCCTACAGGGGGTTGAGATATGGCTACACCTTC.

The chain employs TRBV20-1 and TRBJ2-7, with TRBD2 identical over 10 bases. Germline trimming cut 5 bases from V and 1 base from J; bases unmatched to any gene: 5. The CDR3 extends over 14 amino acids. Germline values: CDR1 DFQATT, CDR2 SNEGSKA (reference sequence). The CDR3 reads CSAGAGGPSYEQYF. The CDR3 region has the DNA TGCAGTGCTGGAGCGGGAGGGCCTTCCTACGAGCAGTACTTC.

The V and J genes are TRBV6-2 or TRBV6-3 and TRBJ2-7; possible D gene TRBD1, 6 bases. V gave up 2 bases and J gave up 3 bases, with 20 bases separating them. The germline V gene encodes CDR1 MNHEY and CDR2 SVGEGT. The CDR3 length is 17 residues. The chain's CDR3 is CASSYRVTTGRSYEQYF. Here the CDR3 DNA reads TGTGCCAGCAGTTACCGAGTGACGACAGGCCGCAGCTACGAGCAGTACTTC.

This clonotype was recorded a few times. For the CDR3, the DNA is TGTGCCAGCAGTTCCTCCTCTTTCGCCTACGAGCAGTACTTC. Translated, it gives CASSSSSFAYEQYF. The rearrangement uses TRBV27 and TRBJ2-7; D remains unclear. The CDR3 is 14 amino acids. Germline CDR1 is MNHEY and CDR2 is SMNVEV (reference sequence). V lost 4 bases and J lost 2, with 12 bases in between.

This clonotype was seen more than once but under ten times. V gene TRBV10-3 combines with J gene TRBJ2-5; either TRBD1 or TRBD2 may fit D (6 bases each). V was shortened by 3 bases and J by 5 bases, with 10 bases between the two germline ends. Germline CDR1 ENHRY, CDR2 SYGVKD. This CDR3 spans 13 amino acids. The CDR3 reads CAISEGGTETQYF. CDR3 sequence (DNA): TGTGCCATCAGTGAAGGGGGGACGGAGACCCAGTACTTC.

In this sample, this clonotype turned up a few times. The chain is built from TRBV12-3 or TRBV12-4 and TRBJ1-1; no reliable D call. Trimming took off 2 bases at V and 4 bases at J, with 11 bases between the two ends. CDR3 length equals 14 residues. This CDR3 is CASSLTAEGTEAFF. Here the CDR3 DNA reads TGTGCCAGCAGTTTAACAGCCGAGGGCACTGAAGCTTTCTTT.

The sample holds a few counts of this clonotype. This chain connects TRBV6-1 to TRBJ1-6; D remains ambiguous. The ends were cut back, 1 base at V and 0 bases at J, with 7 bases in the middle. CDR3 length equals 16 residues. Germline lookup yields CDR1 MNHNS and CDR2 SASEGT. CDR3 residues: CASSEDLNSYNSPLHF. DNA for the CDR3: TGTGCCAGCAGTGAAGATCTTAACTCCTATAATTCACCCCTCCACTTT.

The gene calls are TRBV7-8 and TRBJ2-7, with D tentatively TRBD2 (6 bases). The CDR3 spans 14 residues. Germline loops: CDR1 SGHVS, CDR2 FQNEAQ. The ends were cut back, 5 bases at V and 7 bases at J, with 18 bases in the middle. The CDR3 DNA reads TGTGCCAGCAGCCAACCCACTAGCTCTAGGGAGCAGTACTTC. Its translation is CASSQPTSSREQYF.

This clonotype was counted a few times. The CDR3 loop reads CASSRRKTGNTEAFF. The CDR3 DNA follows: TGCGCCAGCAGCCGAAGGAAGACAGGGAACACTGAAGCTTTCTTT. The chain combines TRBV4-3 with TRBJ1-1; D might be TRBD1 (6 bases). The CDR3 contains 15 residues. With 4 bases removed from V and 1 base from J, the gap between germline ends came to 13 bases. From germline, CDR1 is LGHNA and CDR2 YSLEER.

In its sample, this clonotype was seen a few times. This chain links TRBV5-1 with TRBJ1-2; D not resolved. This CDR3 is built from 14 residues. V lost 4 bases to trimming and J lost 0 bases, with 10 bases between them. From germline, CDR1 is SGHRS and CDR2 YFSETQ. CDR3 sequence reads: CASSLDGANYGYTF. CDR3 DNA sequence: TGCGCCAGCAGCCTGGACGGGGCTAACTATGGCTACACCTTC. Based on the CDR3 plus reference TRBV5-1 and TRBJ1-2, the full variable domain is KAGVTQTPRYLIKTRGQQVTLSCSPISGHRSVSWYQQTPGQGLQFLFEYFSETQRNKGNFPGRFSGRQFSNSRSEMNVSTLELGDSALYLCASSLDGANYGYTFGSGTRLTVV.

In this sample, this clonotype turned up a few times. The chain joins TRBV29-1 to TRBJ2-7, with TRBD2 matching over 7 bases. Unmatched junction bases numbered 4, after V lost 1 base and J lost 4 bases. Germline V gene data show CDR1 as SQVTM and CDR2 as ANQGSEA. The CDR3 extends over 13 amino acids. CDR3 DNA: TGCAGCGTTGAAGGCGGGAGAGAGTACGAGCAGTACTTC. This gives the protein CSVEGGREYEQYF.

In its sample, this clonotype was seen a few times. The J gene is TRBJ2-4, the V gene TRBV20-1, with no clear D. The CDR3 totals 13 residues. Germline assignment: CDR1 DFQATT and CDR2 SNEGSKA (reference sequence). V was cut by 7 bases and J by 0 bases, with 10 bases left in between. CDR3 nucleotide sequence: TGCAGTGTTCTGGGGTTAGCCAAAAACATTCAGTACTTC. Translated: CSVLGLAKNIQYF.

Only a few counts were recorded for this clonotype. V usage is TRBV10-3 and J usage is TRBJ2-2; 9 bases fit TRBD2. Germline trimming cut 4 bases from V and 0 bases from J; bases unmatched to any gene: 6. Germline CDR1 reads ENHRY; CDR2 reads SYGVKD. The length of the CDR3 is 17 residues. In DNA form, the CDR3 reads TGTGCCATCAGTGGTCAGCGGGGGGCCCCGAACACCGGGGAGCTGTTTTTT. Its protein product is CAISGQRGAPNTGELFF.

This clonotype was seen only a few times. The chain recombines TRBV5-5 with TRBJ1-1, with D possibly being TRBD1 (5 bases). Germline loops: CDR1 SGHKS, CDR2 YYEKEE (reference sequence). Trimming removed 5 bases at V and 7 bases at J, with 15 bases between. The CDR3 spans 13 residues. The CDR3 sequence: CASSPPRANEAFF. In DNA, the CDR3 is TGTGCCAGCAGTCCCCCCAGGGCCAATGAAGCTTTCTTT.